This T cell receptor beta chain was recovered during a study of CD8 T cells in Susac syndrome. Negative isolation was used for CD8+ and CD4+ T cells, and FACS enrichment was applied to TEMRA cells. RNA was extracted with the RNeasy kit, and a quantity of about 0.45 to 1 ug was reverse transcribed using random hexamers. Each CDR3 protein gets one entry after TCRdb re-called the immunoSEQ multiplex PCR reads with MiXCR. The table lists about 180,000 distinct CDR3 sequences, roughly 94% of them singletons. V was pared by 10 bases and J by 3 bases, with 2 bases of the junction left unmatched. The CDR3 sequence is 11 residues long.

Input material: CD4+ T cells from PBMCs. The chain links TRBV12-3 or TRBV12-4 to TRBJ2-7; 8 nucleotides line up with TRBD1. This receptor was identified in a human donor with Susac syndrome. CDR3 DNA: TGTGCCACCGGACAGGGCTACGAGCAGTACTTC. Translation: CATGQGYEQYF.